Shown below are 17 T cell receptor beta chains from a single sample sequenced in a study of blood T cell repertoires in COVID-19. TCRdb's table, derived via immunoSEQ multiplex PCR, lists solely in-frame clones and lacks some. The table includes about 150,000 clones, 65% to 90% detected once. The sequencing input was peripheral blood. The receptors were sampled from a man aged 70 or older with acute or convalescent COVID-19.

V and J are TRBV25-1 and TRBJ2-7; TRBD1 is a possible D gene (6 bases). The CDR3 consists of 14 residues. Germline CDR1 reads MGHDK; CDR2 reads SYGVNS. V was cut by 0 bases and J by 8 bases, with 14 bases left in between. The CDR3 bases are TGTGCCAGCAGTGAATATCCAGGGGCGGTCAAGCAGTACTTC. Amino acid sequence: CASSEYPGAVKQYF.

The chain joins TRBV6-2 or TRBV6-3 to TRBJ2-2; unclear D gene. The CDR3 length is 14 residues. The germline V gene has CDR1 MNHEY and CDR2 SVGEGT. The V end lost 2 bases, the J end lost 3 bases, and 7 bases lay between the germline ends. CDR3 sequence reads: CASSYIRDTGELFF. The CDR3 DNA reads TGTGCCAGCAGTTACATACGGGACACCGGGGAGCTGTTTTTT.

This chain joins TRBV7-2 and TRBJ2-7, with TRBD2 identical over 12 bases. Trimming cost V 6 bases and J 2 bases; bases outside gene matches: 17. This CDR3 is built from 19 residues. Germline V gene sequence: CDR1 SGHTA, CDR2 FQGNSA. CDR3 sequence (DNA): TGTGCCAGCAGTCCCCTCACCCCACATAGACTAGCGGGAGCCTACGAGCAGTACTTC. This codes for CASSPLTPHRLAGAYEQYF.

The chain carries TRBV19 and TRBJ1-5; the match to TRBD1 covers 8 bases. The CDR3 runs to 14 residues. Germline lookup yields CDR1 LNHDA and CDR2 SQIVND (reference sequence). The V segment lost 6 bases and the J segment 4 bases; nucleotides outside the gene matches: 5. The CDR3 is CASRFGTGNQPQHF. As DNA, the CDR3 is TGTGCCAGTAGATTCGGGACAGGAAATCAGCCCCAGCATTTT.

The rearrangement uses TRBV5-8 and TRBJ2-1; 9 positions match TRBD1. The CDR3 is 12 amino acids. The germline CDR1 and CDR2 sequences are SGHTS and YDEGEE. V dropped 0 bases and J dropped 15; count of bases not matched to a gene: 4. CDR3 nucleotides: TGTGCCAGCAGCTTGGACTGGACAGGGGTGTTCTTC. It yields the protein CASSLDWTGVFF. The variable domain in full, with the rest retrieved from reference TRBV5-8 and TRBJ2-1, is EAGVTQSPTHLIKTRGQQATLRCSPISGHTSVYWYQQALGLGLQFLLWYDEGEERNRGNFPPRFSGRQFPNYSSELNVNALELEDSALYLCASSLDWTGVFFGPGTRLTVL.

The J gene is TRBJ2-1, the V gene TRBV7-9, with 9 bases matching TRBD2. CDR3 length equals 17 residues. CDR1 is SEHNR and CDR2 is FQNEAQ in the germline V gene (reference sequence). Trimming at V came to 4 bases and at J to 7 bases, leaving 14 bases not matched to a gene. CDR3 sequence reads: CASSSDLSGSRSNEQFF. The CDR3 bases are TGTGCCAGCAGCTCGGATCTTAGCGGGAGCAGGTCTAATGAGCAGTTCTTC.

This sequence joins TRBV12-3 or TRBV12-4 and TRBJ2-7; possible D gene TRBD1, 5 bases. Trimming cost V 5 bases and J 4 bases, with 6 bases left between them. The length of the CDR3 is 11 residues. The CDR3: CASSNRYEQYF. The CDR3 coding sequence is TGTGCCAGCAGTAACAGGTACGAGCAGTACTTC.

V is TRBV25-1 and J is TRBJ2-3; maybe TRBD2 (7 bases). CDR1 and CDR2 (germline): MGHDK, SYGVNS. The CDR3 is 15 residues long. The V gene lost 4 bases and the J gene lost 0 bases, with 11 bases spanning the gap. The CDR3 coding sequence is TGTGCCAGCAGTGCGGCGGGGGCTAGCACAGATACGCAGTATTTT. Its translation is CASSAAGASTDTQYF.

This clone was seen a handful of times. V usage is TRBV29-1 and J usage is TRBJ2-3, with 12 bases aligning to TRBD2. Germline CDR1 reads SQVTM; CDR2 reads ANQGSEA. This CDR3 has 15 amino acids. After removal of 3 bases from V and 2 bases from J, the junction contained 3 bases not matched to a gene. The CDR3 bases are TGCAGCGTTGAGGCTAGCGGGAGGGCCACAGATACGCAGTATTTT. It yields the protein CSVEASGRATDTQYF.

The chain uses TRBV10-3 and TRBJ1-6; a weak D match, TRBD1 (6 bases). Germline V gene data show CDR1 as ENHRY and CDR2 as SYGVKD. The CDR3 covers 14 residues. V dropped 5 bases and J dropped 6 bases, with 11 bases sitting between them. The DNA of the CDR3 is TGTGCCATCAGTTCCGGGACATCTAATTCACCCCTCCACTTT. It yields the protein CAISSGTSNSPLHF.

This sequence joins TRBV7-9 and TRBJ2-3, with D possibly matching TRBD2 (6 bases). Between the trimmed V and J ends, which lost 2 bases and 1 base, there was a span of 13 bases. This CDR3 has 16 amino acids. Germline lookup yields CDR1 SEHNR and CDR2 FQNEAQ (reference sequence). CDR3 sequence reads: CASSLYLGLGTDTQYF. The CDR3 DNA sequence: TGTGCCAGCAGCTTATACCTGGGACTTGGCACAGATACGCAGTATTTT.

This chain uses TRBV6-5 with TRBJ2-1, with 10 bases fitting TRBD2. The CDR3 length is 14 residues. Germline CDR1 reads MNHEY; CDR2 reads SVGAGI. V trimming: 6 bases; J trimming: 7 bases; junction bases outside the gene matches: 6. The CDR3 protein is CASRLAGDRNEQFF. The CDR3 nucleotides are TGTGCCAGCAGGCTAGCGGGAGATAGGAATGAGCAGTTCTTC.

The chain combines TRBV11-3 with TRBJ2-7; no definite D call. V lost 0 bases to trimming and J lost 3 bases, with 12 bases between them. The CDR3 spans 15 residues. Germline lookup yields CDR1 SGHNT and CDR2 YENEEA. CDR3 loop: CASSLDSRLNYEQYF. The CDR3 DNA reads as TGTGCCAGCAGCTTAGATTCGCGGTTAAACTACGAGCAGTACTTC.

In its sample, this clone was seen a few times. This chain connects TRBV7-2 to TRBJ2-7; D may be TRBD1 (8 bases). CDR3 length: 14 amino acids. Trimming took off 5 bases at V and 7 bases at J, with 18 bases between the two ends. Per the germline V gene, CDR1 is SGHTA and CDR2 is FQGNSA. The CDR3 protein is CASSLTGGVDEQYF. The CDR3 DNA reads as TGTGCCAGCAGCCTCACAGGGGGGGTCGATGAGCAGTACTTC.

The chain joins TRBV28 to TRBJ2-1; 11 nucleotides line up with TRBD2. From germline, CDR1 is MDHEN and CDR2 SYDVKM. CDR3 length equals 16 residues. With 2 bases clipped from V and 5 bases from J, the junction kept 5 bases outside the gene matches. The chain's CDR3 is CASSLPRLAGHNEQFF. In nucleotides, the CDR3 is TGTGCCAGCAGTTTACCCCGACTAGCGGGACACAATGAGCAGTTCTTC.

The V call is TRBV5-1, the J call TRBJ2-6, with D possibly matching TRBD2 (7 bases). CDR3 length equals 20 residues. Trimming removed 0 bases at V and 0 bases at J, with 19 bases between. Germline V lookup: CDR1 SGHRS, CDR2 YFSETQ. CDR3: CASSLASGRGGGSGANVLTF. The DNA for the CDR3 is TGCGCCAGCAGCTTGGCCTCAGGCAGGGGCGGGGGCTCTGGGGCCAACGTCCTGACTTTC.

The chain is built from TRBV19 and TRBJ2-1; D not certain. The CDR3 has 17 residues. In germline, CDR1 is LNHDA, CDR2 SQIVND (reference sequence). The ends were cut back, 5 bases at V and 5 bases at J, with 22 bases in the middle. The CDR3 nucleotides read TGTGCCAGTAGTCCGTTAACTGATCCCCACCGGGACAATGAGCAGTTCTTC. It translates to CASSPLTDPHRDNEQFF.